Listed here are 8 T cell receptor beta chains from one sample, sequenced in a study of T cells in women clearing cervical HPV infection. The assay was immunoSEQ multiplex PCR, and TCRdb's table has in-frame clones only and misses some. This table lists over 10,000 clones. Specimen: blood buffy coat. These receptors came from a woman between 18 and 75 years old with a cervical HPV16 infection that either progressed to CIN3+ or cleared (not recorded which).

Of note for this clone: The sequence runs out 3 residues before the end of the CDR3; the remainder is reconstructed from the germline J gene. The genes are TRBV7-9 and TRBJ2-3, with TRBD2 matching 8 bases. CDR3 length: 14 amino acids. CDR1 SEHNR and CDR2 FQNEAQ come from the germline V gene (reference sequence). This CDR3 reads CATTFGGVAETQYF. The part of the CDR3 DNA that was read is TGTGCCACCACCTTCGGGGGGGTCGCGGAGACG.

CDR3 region: CASSFGTDTYDYTF. Partial CDR3 DNA: TGTGCCAGCAGCTTCGGGACAGATACCTACGAC. The chain employs TRBV5-6 and TRBJ1-2, with TRBD1 matching over 7 bases. The sequence runs out 3 residues before the end of the CDR3; the remainder is reconstructed from the germline J gene. CDR1 and CDR2 (germline): SGHDT, YYEEEE. The CDR3 extends over 14 amino acids.

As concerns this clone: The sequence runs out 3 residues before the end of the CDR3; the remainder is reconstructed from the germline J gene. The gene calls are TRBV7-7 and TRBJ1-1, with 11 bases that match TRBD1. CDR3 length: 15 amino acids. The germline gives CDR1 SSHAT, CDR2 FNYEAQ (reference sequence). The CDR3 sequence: CASSVGQGDTYEAFF. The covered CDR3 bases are TGTGCCAGCAGCGTGGGACAGGGGGACACTTACGAG.

The part of the CDR3 DNA that was read is TGTGCCAGCATATCACTCGGACAGGGGGTTAAAGATACG. It is translated as CASISLGQGVKDT. The entire CDR3 protein is CASISLGQGVKDTQYF. The chain combines TRBV2 with TRBJ2-3; the match to TRBD1 covers 10 bases. From the germline J gene comes the end of the CDR3, since the read stops 3 residues before it. J gave up 5 bases and V 7 bases, and 12 bases lay outside the gene matches. Germline CDR1 and CDR2: SNHLY and FYNNEI. The CDR3 has 16 amino acids.

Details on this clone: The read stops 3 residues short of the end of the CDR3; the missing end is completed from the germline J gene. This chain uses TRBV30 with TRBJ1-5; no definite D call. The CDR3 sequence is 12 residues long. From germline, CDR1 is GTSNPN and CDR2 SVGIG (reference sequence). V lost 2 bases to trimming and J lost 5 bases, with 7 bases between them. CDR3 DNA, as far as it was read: TGTGCCTGGAGTCTCTCCCATCAGCCC. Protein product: CAWSLSHQP. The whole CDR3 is CAWSLSHQPQHF.

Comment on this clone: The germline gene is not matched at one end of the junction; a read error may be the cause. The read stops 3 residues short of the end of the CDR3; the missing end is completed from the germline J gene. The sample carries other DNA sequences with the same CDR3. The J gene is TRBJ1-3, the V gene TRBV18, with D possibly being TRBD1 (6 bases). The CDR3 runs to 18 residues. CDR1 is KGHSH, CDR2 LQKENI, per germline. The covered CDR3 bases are TGTGCCAGCTCACCACCAGGGGGTTCTAGCAGCTCTGGAAACACT. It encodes CASSPPGGSSSSGNT. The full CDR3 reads CASSPPGGSSSSGNTIYF.

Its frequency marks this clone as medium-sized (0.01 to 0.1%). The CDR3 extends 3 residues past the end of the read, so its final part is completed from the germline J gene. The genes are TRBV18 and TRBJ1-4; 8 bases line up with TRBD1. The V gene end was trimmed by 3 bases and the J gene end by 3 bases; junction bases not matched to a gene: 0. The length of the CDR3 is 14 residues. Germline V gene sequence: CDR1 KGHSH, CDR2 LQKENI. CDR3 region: CASSPTGANEKLFF. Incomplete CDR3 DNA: TGTGCCAGCTCACCGACAGGGGCTAATGAAAAA.

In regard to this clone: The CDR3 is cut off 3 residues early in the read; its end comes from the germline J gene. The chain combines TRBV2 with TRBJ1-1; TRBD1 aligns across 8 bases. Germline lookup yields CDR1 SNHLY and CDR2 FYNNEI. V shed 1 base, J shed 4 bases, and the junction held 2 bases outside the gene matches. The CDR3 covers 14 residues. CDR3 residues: CASSEGQGITEAFF. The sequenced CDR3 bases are TGTGCCAGCAGTGAAGGACAGGGGATCACTGAA.